Following are 3 T cell receptor beta chains from one sample sequenced in a study of T-cell memory formation after mild COVID-19. TCRdb reprocessed the 5' RACE reads via MiXCR and lists one record per CDR3 protein. The data hold hundreds of thousands of distinct CDR3 sequences, with about a sixth observed a single time. Material: PBMCs or a T cell subset sorted from them (not recorded which). The receptors originated from a man younger than 35 who had mild COVID-19 (a few samples of this study predate the infection). Cell type and time point are not known.

This clonotype has at least ten counts. The chain links TRBV2 to TRBJ2-7; 8 positions agree with TRBD1. V was clipped by 1 base and J by 4 bases; unmatched bases: 6. Germline V gene data show CDR1 as SNHLY and CDR2 as FYNNEI. The CDR3 runs to 15 residues. CDR3 coding DNA: TGTGCCAGCAGTGAAGGGACAGGGCTATATTACGAGCAGTACTTC. It is translated as CASSEGTGLYYEQYF.

V usage is TRBV6-5 and J usage is TRBJ1-2; unclear D gene. V was shortened by 0 bases and J by 7 bases, with 21 bases between the two germline ends. The CDR3 is 17 residues long. Germline V gene sequence: CDR1 MNHEY, CDR2 SVGAGI. CDR3 region: CASSYSGGAVVGAGYTF. The CDR3 DNA follows: TGTGCCAGCAGTTACTCCGGAGGTGCTGTGGTGGGCGCTGGCTACACCTTC.

This clonotype was counted only a few times. This chain connects TRBV28 to TRBJ1-6, with 8 positions matching TRBD1. Germline values: CDR1 MDHEN, CDR2 SYDVKM. Trimming removed 3 bases from V and 17 bases from J; junction bases left unmatched: 12. The CDR3 consists of 14 residues. For the CDR3, the DNA is TGTGCCAGCAGTTTCGGGACAGGCTACCACCCTTTCCACTTT. This translates into CASSFGTGYHPFHF.